A selection of T cell receptor beta chains follows, all from one sample in a study of blood T cell repertoires in COVID-19. Profiled with immunoSEQ multiplex PCR; TCRdb holds only in-frame clones, not every one. This sample has tens of thousands of clones; more than 70% occur once, and the top ten carry 0.55%. The sequenced sample consisted of peripheral blood. Receptor source: a woman aged 40 to 49 with active or convalescent COVID-19. Both conserved end residues are part of each CDR3. D genes are given only for firm matches. Rows give clone size only sometimes, using once, few, many, or a class for an expanded clone.

D gene: TRBD2
J gene: TRBJ2-7
V gene: TRBV3-1/TRBV3-2
clone size: once
CDR3 protein: CASSQTWWQSGGAGGRPYEQYF
CDR3 DNA: TGTGCCAGCAGCCAAACCTGGTGGCAAAGCGGGGGCGCCGGGGGTCGCCCCTACGAGCAGTACTTC

D gene: -
J gene: TRBJ1-5
V gene: TRBV27
clone size: few
CDR3 protein: CASSFSGYQPQHF
CDR3 DNA: TGTGCCAGCAGTTTCTCAGGCTATCAGCCCCAGCATTTT

D gene: TRBD2
J gene: TRBJ2-1
V gene: TRBV28
clone size: -
CDR3 protein: CASSLLAGGLNEQFF
CDR3 DNA: TGTGCCAGCAGTTTACTAGCGGGAGGGCTTAATGAGCAGTTCTTC

D gene: TRBD1
J gene: TRBJ1-2
V gene: TRBV28
clone size: -
CDR3 protein: CASRGSGTGSVGYTF
CDR3 DNA: TGTGCCAGCAGAGGCTCCGGGACAGGGTCGGTTGGCTACACCTTC

D gene: -
J gene: TRBJ2-7
V gene: TRBV7-8
clone size: -
CDR3 protein: CASSPSPGESYEQYF
CDR3 DNA: TGTGCCAGCAGCCCCTCTCCGGGGGAGTCCTACGAGCAGTACTTC

D gene: -
J gene: TRBJ1-1
V gene: TRBV27
clone size: -
CDR3 protein: CASSVGGTEAFF
CDR3 DNA: TGTGCCAGCAGCGTGGGGGGCACTGAAGCTTTCTTT

D gene: TRBD2
J gene: TRBJ2-1
V gene: TRBV29-1
clone size: -
CDR3 protein: CSVGGGAGNEQFF
CDR3 DNA: TGCAGCGTTGGCGGGGGGGCTGGTAATGAGCAGTTCTTC

D gene: TRBD2
J gene: TRBJ2-7
V gene: TRBV7-2
clone size: -
CDR3 protein: CASSPTSFIEQYF
CDR3 DNA: TGTGCCAGCAGTCCGACTAGCTTCATCGAGCAGTACTTC

D gene: -
J gene: TRBJ2-7
V gene: TRBV28
clone size: few
CDR3 protein: CASRVGGTSYEQYF
CDR3 DNA: TGTGCCAGCAGGGTCGGTGGGACTTCCTACGAGCAGTACTTC

D gene: -
J gene: TRBJ2-7
V gene: TRBV7-9
clone size: -
CDR3 protein: CASSLGDTLLPYEQYF
CDR3 DNA: TGTGCCAGCAGCTTAGGGGACACACTACTCCCCTACGAGCAGTACTTC

D gene: TRBD2
J gene: TRBJ2-3
V gene: TRBV19
clone size: -
CDR3 protein: CASRPGLATDTQYF
CDR3 DNA: TGTGCCAGTAGACCGGGACTAGCAACAGATACGCAGTATTTT

D gene: -
J gene: TRBJ2-7
V gene: TRBV19
clone size: -
CDR3 protein: CASSVQGFTYEQYF
CDR3 DNA: TGTGCCAGTAGTGTACAGGGATTTACCTACGAGCAGTACTTC

D gene: TRBD1
J gene: TRBJ2-7
V gene: TRBV24-1
clone size: -
CDR3 protein: CATSEPQRQGLAYEQYF
CDR3 DNA: TGTGCCACCAGTGAACCCCAGAGACAGGGATTGGCCTACGAGCAGTACTTC

D gene: TRBD1
J gene: TRBJ2-3
V gene: TRBV19
clone size: -
CDR3 protein: CASSSTGASTDTQYF
CDR3 DNA: TGTGCCAGTAGCTCAACAGGGGCGAGCACAGATACGCAGTATTTT

D gene: TRBD1
J gene: TRBJ1-5
V gene: TRBV5-4
clone size: -
CDR3 protein: CASSAGTGGNGNQPQHF
CDR3 DNA: TGTGCCAGCAGCGCCGGGACAGGGGGCAACGGCAATCAGCCCCAGCATTTT

D gene: TRBD2
J gene: TRBJ2-3
V gene: TRBV6-4
clone size: -
CDR3 protein: CASSDSTSGGDTQYF
CDR3 DNA: TGTGCCAGCAGTGACTCGACTAGCGGGGGCGATACGCAGTATTTT

D gene: TRBD1
J gene: TRBJ2-3
V gene: TRBV19
clone size: -
CDR3 protein: CASSAPDRDPTNTQYF
CDR3 DNA: TGTGCCAGTAGTGCCCCCGACAGGGACCCAACCAATACGCAGTATTTT

D gene: -
J gene: TRBJ1-1
V gene: TRBV7-3
clone size: -
CDR3 protein: CASSSTGNTEAFF
CDR3 DNA: TGTGCCAGCAGCTCTACAGGGAACACTGAAGCTTTCTTT

D gene: TRBD2
J gene: TRBJ2-2
V gene: TRBV5-1
clone size: -
CDR3 protein: CASSRTSGNTGELFF
CDR3 DNA: TGCGCCAGCAGCCGGACTAGCGGAAACACCGGGGAGCTGTTTTTT

D gene: -
J gene: TRBJ1-1
V gene: TRBV9
clone size: -
CDR3 protein: CASGRLNRGENTEAFF
CDR3 DNA: TGTGCCAGCGGAAGATTGAACCGAGGCGAGAACACTGAAGCTTTCTTT

D gene: TRBD1
J gene: TRBJ1-2
V gene: TRBV29-1
clone size: once
CDR3 protein: CSVDGGQGFDGYTF
CDR3 DNA: TGCAGCGTTGACGGAGGACAGGGGTTCGATGGCTACACCTTC

D gene: TRBD1
J gene: TRBJ1-1
V gene: TRBV6-2/TRBV6-3
clone size: -
CDR3 protein: CASSNRGENEAFF
CDR3 DNA: TGTGCCAGCAGTAACAGGGGGGAAAATGAAGCTTTCTTT

D gene: -
J gene: TRBJ2-2
V gene: TRBV2
clone size: -
CDR3 protein: CASRRDRVSLAGELFF
CDR3 DNA: TGTGCCAGCAGGCGGGACAGAGTCAGCCTCGCCGGGGAGCTGTTTTTT

D gene: -
J gene: TRBJ2-1
V gene: TRBV19
clone size: -
CDR3 protein: CASSSRDSPGEQFF
CDR3 DNA: TGTGCCAGTAGTTCCCGGGACTCCCCGGGTGAGCAGTTCTTC

D gene: -
J gene: TRBJ1-3
V gene: TRBV7-2
clone size: -
CDR3 protein: CASSLGGKGSSGNTIYF
CDR3 DNA: TGTGCCAGCAGCTTAGGAGGAAAAGGGAGCTCTGGAAACACCATATATTTT

D gene: -
J gene: TRBJ1-5
V gene: TRBV27
clone size: -
CDR3 protein: CASSLTGISDNQPQHF
CDR3 DNA: TGTGCCAGCAGTTTGACCGGGATAAGTGACAATCAGCCCCAGCATTTT

D gene: -
J gene: TRBJ1-5
V gene: TRBV10-3
clone size: -
CDR3 protein: CAISESGGEGQPQHF
CDR3 DNA: TGTGCCATCAGTGAATCCGGGGGGGAGGGTCAGCCCCAGCATTTT

D gene: TRBD1
J gene: TRBJ1-1
V gene: TRBV9
clone size: once
CDR3 protein: CASSTLPTLDREAFF
CDR3 DNA: TGTGCCAGCAGTACTCTTCCCACCCTGGACAGGGAAGCTTTCTTT

D gene: TRBD2
J gene: TRBJ2-3
V gene: TRBV20-1
clone size: few
CDR3 protein: CSASPNPTSGPDTQYF
CDR3 DNA: TGCAGTGCTAGTCCCAACCCGACTAGCGGGCCAGATACGCAGTATTTT

D gene: TRBD1
J gene: TRBJ1-2
V gene: TRBV2
clone size: -
CDR3 protein: CARSGGEDYGYTF
CDR3 DNA: TGTGCCAGGTCAGGGGGAGAAGACTATGGCTACACCTTC

D gene: TRBD1
J gene: TRBJ1-1
V gene: TRBV9
clone size: -
CDR3 protein: CASSDRGTGLNTEAFF
CDR3 DNA: TGTGCCAGCAGCGACAGGGGGACAGGGTTGAACACTGAAGCTTTCTTT

D gene: TRBD1
J gene: TRBJ1-2
V gene: TRBV10-1
clone size: once
CDR3 protein: CASRRQGARVSYGYTF
CDR3 DNA: TGCGCCAGCAGAAGACAGGGGGCGAGGGTAAGCTATGGCTACACCTTC

D gene: -
J gene: TRBJ1-1
V gene: TRBV7-3
clone size: -
CDR3 protein: CASSLIQGRSEAFF
CDR3 DNA: TGTGCCAGCAGCTTAATTCAGGGCAGAAGTGAAGCTTTCTTT

D gene: TRBD2
J gene: TRBJ2-1
V gene: TRBV3-1/TRBV3-2
clone size: -
CDR3 protein: CASSPTSGIPFF
CDR3 DNA: TGTGCCAGCAGCCCCACTAGCGGGATTCCGTTCTTC

D gene: TRBD1
J gene: TRBJ1-2
V gene: TRBV5-1
clone size: few
CDR3 protein: CASSFLQGALDGYTF
CDR3 DNA: TGCGCCAGCAGCTTTTTGCAGGGGGCGCTTGATGGCTACACCTTC

D gene: TRBD1
J gene: TRBJ1-6
V gene: TRBV7-9
clone size: -
CDR3 protein: CASSLTQGAHNSPLHF
CDR3 DNA: TGTGCCAGCAGCTTAACCCAGGGGGCCCATAATTCACCCCTCCACTTT

D gene: TRBD2
J gene: TRBJ2-5
V gene: TRBV29-1
clone size: -
CDR3 protein: CSTDGGGETQYF
CDR3 DNA: TGCAGCACCGATGGGGGGGGAGAGACCCAGTACTTC

D gene: TRBD1
J gene: TRBJ1-1
V gene: TRBV7-8
clone size: few
CDR3 protein: CASSSGTVNTEAFF
CDR3 DNA: TGTGCCAGCAGCTCCGGGACAGTGAACACTGAAGCTTTCTTT

D gene: -
J gene: TRBJ2-7
V gene: TRBV7-2
clone size: -
CDR3 protein: CASSLAPEFEQYF
CDR3 DNA: TGTGCCAGCAGCTTAGCGCCCGAGTTCGAGCAGTACTTC

D gene: TRBD2
J gene: TRBJ2-2
V gene: TRBV2
clone size: -
CDR3 protein: CASSAAGGRETGELFF
CDR3 DNA: TGTGCCAGCTCGGCCGCGGGGGGGCGGGAGACCGGGGAGCTGTTTTTT

D gene: -
J gene: TRBJ1-2
V gene: TRBV4-3
clone size: -
CDR3 protein: CASSQGGGIGYTF
CDR3 DNA: TGCGCCAGCAGCCAAGGAGGGGGTATCGGCTACACCTTC

D gene: -
J gene: TRBJ2-3
V gene: TRBV4-3
clone size: -
CDR3 protein: CASSQDRGGRGWTDTQYF
CDR3 DNA: TGCGCCAGCAGCCAAGATCGGGGCGGACGGGGGTGGACAGATACGCAGTATTTT

D gene: TRBD1
J gene: TRBJ2-5
V gene: TRBV5-1
clone size: -
CDR3 protein: CASSLGGQVPTQYF
CDR3 DNA: TGCGCCAGCAGCTTGGGAGGACAGGTCCCGACCCAGTACTTC

D gene: TRBD1
J gene: TRBJ2-7
V gene: TRBV5-1
clone size: few
CDR3 protein: CASSSGTGTYEQYF
CDR3 DNA: TGCGCCAGCAGCTCCGGGACAGGGACCTACGAGCAGTACTTC

D gene: -
J gene: TRBJ2-5
V gene: TRBV3-1/TRBV3-2
clone size: -
CDR3 protein: CASSQAGGLAAIKGETQYF
CDR3 DNA: TGTGCCAGCAGCCAAGCCGGGGGGCTAGCGGCTATAAAGGGAGAGACCCAGTACTTC

D gene: -
J gene: TRBJ2-1
V gene: TRBV11-3
clone size: -
CDR3 protein: CASSTREGNEQFF
CDR3 DNA: TGTGCCAGCAGCACGAGGGAAGGAAATGAGCAGTTCTTC

D gene: -
J gene: TRBJ1-1
V gene: TRBV3-1/TRBV3-2
clone size: -
CDR3 protein: CASSQGSNAFF
CDR3 DNA: TGTGCCAGCAGCCAAGGGAGTAACGCTTTCTTT

D gene: TRBD2
J gene: TRBJ2-7
V gene: TRBV19
clone size: -
CDR3 protein: CASSIATSGSYEQYF
CDR3 DNA: TGTGCCAGTAGTATCGCAACTAGCGGCTCCTACGAGCAGTACTTC

D gene: -
J gene: TRBJ2-7
V gene: TRBV5-6
clone size: -
CDR3 protein: CASSLDRLVEQYF
CDR3 DNA: TGTGCCAGCAGCCTGGACAGATTAGTCGAGCAGTACTTC

D gene: -
J gene: TRBJ2-1
V gene: TRBV29-1
clone size: -
CDR3 protein: CSVEQGSSYNEQFF
CDR3 DNA: TGCAGCGTTGAACAGGGAAGCTCCTACAATGAGCAGTTCTTC

D gene: -
J gene: TRBJ1-1
V gene: TRBV11-2
clone size: -
CDR3 protein: CASSTQGYTEAFF
CDR3 DNA: TGTGCCAGCAGCACCCAGGGTTACACTGAAGCTTTCTTT

D gene: -
J gene: TRBJ2-3
V gene: TRBV5-1
clone size: -
CDR3 protein: CASSLDAEDTQYF
CDR3 DNA: TGCGCCAGCAGCTTGGATGCGGAAGATACGCAGTATTTT